Detailed here is one T cell receptor beta chain. Its antigen remains unidentified. In the PCR, 60 Vbeta and 13 Jbeta primers were used. Assay used: immunoSEQ multiplex PCR; TCRdb lists only in-frame clones, some missing. The profile covers under 200,000 clones, with about 59% appearing a single time and around 3% taken by the ten largest. V lost 2 bases to trimming and J lost 2 bases, with 13 bases between them. The CDR3 loop spans 16 amino acids. CDR1 is MNHEY, CDR2 SMNVEV, per germline (reference sequence). These data originate in a study of cytomegalovirus exposure and HLA in healthy donors. Notes on the study in general: Cytomegalovirus-associated TCR beta chains were listed, numbering 164.

The sample taken for sequencing was PBMCs. This TCR came from a man aged 35-49 years in good health and CMV-seronegative. This chain joins TRBV27 and TRBJ2-1; D unresolved. The DNA of the CDR3 is TGTGCCAGCAGTTTAGTAGGCACGGGTACCTACAATGAGCAGTTCTTC. Translation: CASSLVGTGTYNEQFF.